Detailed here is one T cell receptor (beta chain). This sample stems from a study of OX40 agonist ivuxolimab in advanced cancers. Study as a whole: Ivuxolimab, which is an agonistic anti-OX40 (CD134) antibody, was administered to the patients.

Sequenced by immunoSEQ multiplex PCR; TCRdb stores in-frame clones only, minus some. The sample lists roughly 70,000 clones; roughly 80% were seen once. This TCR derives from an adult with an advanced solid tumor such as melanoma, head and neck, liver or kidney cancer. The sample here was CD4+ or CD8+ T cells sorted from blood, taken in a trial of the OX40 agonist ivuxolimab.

The CDR3 is CASSIQQGSGYTF. CDR3 DNA sequence: TGTGCCAGTAGTATACAGCAGGGTAGTGGCTACACCTTC. The J gene is TRBJ1-2, the V gene TRBV19; possibly TRBD1 for D (5 bases). Germline assignment: CDR1 LNHDA and CDR2 SQIVND (reference sequence). The CDR3 consists of 13 residues. V lost 2 bases and J 7 bases, leaving 11 bases between the germline ends.